A selection of T cell receptor beta chains follows, all from one sample in a study of T cells in Graves' hyperthyroidism and ophthalmopathy. TCRdb reprocessed the multiplex PCR reads with MiXCR, giving one entry per CDR3 protein. This table has about 280,000 distinct CDR3 sequences, less than 30% appearing once. Sequencing was done on a sample of blood. These receptors were collected from a man aged 40-49 years with Graves' hyperthyroidism that later progressed to Graves' ophthalmopathy. Each CDR3 is given with its conserved first and last residue. A D gene is named only where the DNA matches it firmly. Clone sizes are given selectively: once, few, many, or a class where the clone is expanded.

D: .
size: few
J: TRBJ2-5
V: TRBV6-1
DNA: TGTGCCAGCAGGGCCTACAGGACGCAAGAGACCCAGTACTTC
CDR3: CASRAYRTQETQYF

D: .
size: many
J: TRBJ2-5
V: TRBV12-3/TRBV12-4
DNA: TGTGCCAGCAGTTTAGCCCTCCAGGAGACCCAGTACTTC
CDR3: CASSLALQETQYF

D: TRBD1
size: .
J: TRBJ1-2
V: TRBV27
DNA: TGTGCCAGCAGTCTGAAATGGGACAGTAAATACTATGGCTACACCTTC
CDR3: CASSLKWDSKYYGYTF

D: .
size: .
J: TRBJ2-7
V: TRBV6-1
DNA: TGTGCCAGCAGGTTGGTGCAGGGCCTTTACGAGCAGTACTTC
CDR3: CASRLVQGLYEQYF

D: .
size: .
J: TRBJ1-1
V: TRBV4-2
DNA: TGTGCCAGCAGCCAAGATCACGGCAGTGGCACTGAAGCTTTCTTT
CDR3: CASSQDHGSGTEAFF

D: .
size: many
J: TRBJ2-4
V: TRBV7-8
DNA: TGTGCCAGCAGCCCCAAATCCGACCGCGGATGGTTGGCCAAAAACATTCAGTACTTC
CDR3: CASSPKSDRGWLAKNIQYF

D: .
size: once
J: TRBJ1-2
V: TRBV6-1
DNA: TGTGCCAGCAGTGAACCCCTTCGACGGACAAACTATGGCTACACCTTC
CDR3: CASSEPLRRTNYGYTF

D: TRBD1
size: many
J: TRBJ1-5
V: TRBV12-3/TRBV12-4
DNA: TGTGCCAGCAGGCTTGGGACAGTCAGCAATCAGCCCCAGCATTTT
CDR3: CASRLGTVSNQPQHF

D: TRBD2
size: many
J: TRBJ2-2
V: TRBV20-1
DNA: TGCAGTGCGCCACTAGCGGGAGGGTCCGGGGAGCTGTTTTTT
CDR3: CSAPLAGGSGELFF

D: .
size: many
J: TRBJ1-6
V: TRBV20-1
DNA: TGCAGTGCTAGGGGAACGGACGGGAATAATTCACCCCTCCACTTT
CDR3: CSARGTDGNNSPLHF

D: TRBD1
size: .
J: TRBJ2-5
V: TRBV4-1
DNA: TGCGCCAGCAGCCCCCGGACAGGGCTTGAAGAGACCCAGTACTTC
CDR3: CASSPRTGLEETQYF

D: TRBD1
size: many
J: TRBJ2-7
V: TRBV28
DNA: TGTGCCAGCAGCTCCTTGCCGGGACAGGGGGCGCTTTTTTACGAGCAGTACTTC
CDR3: CASSSLPGQGALFYEQYF

D: .
size: many
J: TRBJ2-5
V: TRBV30
DNA: TGTGCCTGGAGTGAAAGAGAGACCCAGTACTTC
CDR3: CAWSERETQYF

D: .
size: many
J: TRBJ1-1
V: TRBV30
DNA: TGTGCCTGGAGTGCGGGGGGCGTGAACACTGAAGCTTTCTTT
CDR3: CAWSAGGVNTEAFF

D: TRBD2
size: many
J: TRBJ2-7
V: TRBV5-6
DNA: TGTGCCAGCAGCTGGAGACTAGCCGCTCGGGAGCAGTACTTC
CDR3: CASSWRLAAREQYF

D: TRBD1
size: many
J: TRBJ1-3
V: TRBV5-1
DNA: TGCGCCAGCAGCTTGAGAAGCAGGGGGCCTGGAAACACCATATATTTT
CDR3: CASSLRSRGPGNTIYF

D: TRBD2
size: many
J: TRBJ2-5
V: TRBV12-3/TRBV12-4
DNA: TGTGCCAGCGGACTAGCGGGAAGCCAAGAGACCCAGTACTTC
CDR3: CASGLAGSQETQYF

D: .
size: .
J: TRBJ1-3
V: TRBV6-5
DNA: TGTGCCAGCAGTTACCAGTCCCGGTCGGGAAACACCATATATTTT
CDR3: CASSYQSRSGNTIYF

D: TRBD2
size: many
J: TRBJ2-7
V: TRBV20-1
DNA: TGCAGTGCTAGCGGGAGGGCATTCTACGAGCAGTACTTC
CDR3: CSASGRAFYEQYF

D: .
size: many
J: TRBJ1-2
V: TRBV5-5
DNA: TGTGCCAGCAGCTTGGTGGGGGTCGGAGCATATGGCTACACCTTC
CDR3: CASSLVGVGAYGYTF